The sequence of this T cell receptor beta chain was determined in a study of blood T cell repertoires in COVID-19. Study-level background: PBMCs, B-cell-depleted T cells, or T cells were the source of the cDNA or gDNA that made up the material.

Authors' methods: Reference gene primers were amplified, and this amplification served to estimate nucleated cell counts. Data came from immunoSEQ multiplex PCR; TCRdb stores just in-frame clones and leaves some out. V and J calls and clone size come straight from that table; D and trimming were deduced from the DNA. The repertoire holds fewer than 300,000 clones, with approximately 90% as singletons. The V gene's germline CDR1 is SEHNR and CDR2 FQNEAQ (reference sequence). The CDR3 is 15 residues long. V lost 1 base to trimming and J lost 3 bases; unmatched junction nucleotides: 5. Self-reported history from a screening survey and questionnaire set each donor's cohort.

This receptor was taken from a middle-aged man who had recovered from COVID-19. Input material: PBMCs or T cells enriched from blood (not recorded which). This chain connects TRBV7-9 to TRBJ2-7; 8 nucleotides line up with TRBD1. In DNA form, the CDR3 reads TGTGCCAGCAGCTTAGGGACAGGGCCTTACTACGAGCAGTACTTC. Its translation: CASSLGTGPYYEQYF.